A single sample is the source of the 20 T cell receptor beta chains below, sequenced in a study of T cells in tumors after PD-1 blockade. The assay was immunoSEQ multiplex PCR, and TCRdb's table has in-frame clones only and misses some. The sample carries tens of thousands of clones, around 73% recorded once. The sample here was PBMCs, taken after anti-PD-1 treatment. Receptors originate from a human donor with basal cell carcinoma.

This clone appeared a single time. The chain carries TRBV7-2 and TRBJ2-3, with 13 bases aligning to TRBD2. This CDR3 is 17 amino acids long. J lost 8 bases, V lost 1 base, and 9 bases had no gene match. Germline loops: CDR1 SGHTA, CDR2 FQGNSA. This CDR3 reads CASSLGGTSGVQGTQYF. The CDR3 bases are TGTGCCAGCAGCTTAGGGGGGACTAGCGGGGTACAAGGTACGCAGTATTTT.

This clone was counted only a few times. This rearrangement joins TRBV3-1 (or the pseudogene TRBV3-2) to TRBJ2-3, with a possible D match to TRBD2 (6 bases). The CDR3 is made up of 15 amino acids. Trimming pared 4 bases from V and 2 bases from J, leaving 13 bases between. Germline-derived CDR1 and CDR2 are LGHDT and YNNKEL (reference sequence). CDR3 residues: CASSLGTGYTDTQYF. The CDR3, as DNA: TGTGCCAGCAGCCTGGGGACTGGCTACACAGATACGCAGTATTTT.

The genes are TRBV9 and TRBJ2-3, with 10 bases aligning to TRBD2. Losses at the gene ends were 3 bases for V and 2 bases for J; bases not matched to a gene: 3. The CDR3 runs 15 residues. Germline lookup yields CDR1 SGDLS and CDR2 YYNGEE. The CDR3 sequence: CASSASGSPTDTQYF. For the CDR3, the DNA is TGTGCCAGCAGCGCTAGCGGGAGCCCCACAGATACGCAGTATTTT.

The CDR3 nucleotides are TGTGCCAGCAGCCTACTCCCTGGGACACGTACTGTGGACGAGCAGTACTTC. It yields the protein CASSLLPGTRTVDEQYF. The V and J genes are TRBV3-1 (or the pseudogene TRBV3-2) and TRBJ2-7; TRBD1 might be the D (6 bases). Looked up from germline, CDR1 is LGHDT and CDR2 is YNNKEL (reference sequence). The CDR3 contains 17 residues. The ends were cut back, 4 bases at V and 5 bases at J, with 24 bases in the middle.

V is TRBV19 and J is TRBJ1-1, with a weak D call TRBD1 (5 bases). Germline CDR1 LNHDA, CDR2 SQIVND (reference sequence). This CDR3 has 14 residues. Deletions cut 4 bases from V and 1 base from J, with 10 bases between. The CDR3 DNA sequence: TGTGCCAGTAGTAGAGGGGCCCAGAACACTGAAGCTTTCTTT. Translated, it gives CASSRGAQNTEAFF.

The chain joins TRBV9 to TRBJ1-1, with a possible D match to TRBD1 (6 bases). CDR1 and CDR2 (germline): SGDLS, YYNGEE. This CDR3 comprises 14 residues. Trimming stripped 0 bases from V and 4 bases from J, with 10 bases between. The CDR3: CASSVATGSTEAFF. In DNA form, the CDR3 reads TGTGCCAGCAGCGTAGCTACAGGGTCCACTGAAGCTTTCTTT.

CDR3 residues: CASSAGDKGYTF. The CDR3 nucleotides read TGTGCCAGCAGTGCAGGGGATAAGGGCTACACCTTC. This sequence joins TRBV2 and TRBJ1-2; D is possibly TRBD1 (6 bases). Germline V lookup: CDR1 SNHLY, CDR2 FYNNEI. V was shortened by 4 bases and J by 8 bases, with 11 bases between the two germline ends. The CDR3 length is 12 residues. Full variable domain (outside the CDR3, taken from reference TRBV2 and TRBJ1-2): EPEVTQTPSHQVTQMGQEVILRCVPISNHLYFYWYRQILGQKVEFLVSFYNNEISEKSEIFDDQFSVERPDGSNFTLKIRSTKLEDSAMYFCASSAGDKGYTFGSGTRLTVV.

This chain connects TRBV5-6 to TRBJ2-3, with 10 bases that match TRBD2. Germline assignment: CDR1 SGHDT and CDR2 YYEEEE. The J segment lost 3 bases and the V segment lost 4 bases, leaving 11 bases of the junction unmatched. The CDR3 covers 17 residues. CDR3 in amino acids: CASSGILLAGVTDTQYF. The CDR3 DNA is TGTGCCAGCAGCGGAATACTTCTAGCGGGGGTAACAGATACGCAGTATTTT.

The chain employs TRBV28 and TRBJ1-5; D gene ambiguous. This CDR3 is built from 12 residues. Germline lookup yields CDR1 MDHEN and CDR2 SYDVKM. The V and J ends lost 6 bases and 7 bases respectively, with 10 bases between them. Here the CDR3 DNA reads TGTGCCAGCAGGCCATTTAAGCAGCCCCAGCATTTT. It specifies CASRPFKQPQHF.

This chain joins TRBV6-2 or TRBV6-3 and TRBJ2-2; 10 bases are a match to TRBD2. Unmatched junction bases numbered 7, after V lost 5 bases and J lost 4 bases. The CDR3 has 16 amino acids. Germline V gene data show CDR1 as MNHEY and CDR2 as SVGEGT. CDR3 nucleotide sequence: TGTGCCAGCAGTCCGGGACTAGCGAGAAGCACCGGGGAGCTGTTTTTT. It codes for CASSPGLARSTGELFF.

This sequence joins TRBV9 and TRBJ2-5, with 9 bases fitting TRBD2. The germline gives CDR1 SGDLS, CDR2 YYNGEE. V was clipped by 3 bases and J by 4 bases; unmatched bases: 16. This CDR3 spans 18 amino acids. Written as DNA, the CDR3 is TGTGCCAGCAGCGACGAGGGAAGGAAGGCGGGAGGGGGAGAGACCCAGTACTTC. Translation gives CASSDEGRKAGGGETQYF.

The CDR3 protein is CASSSRLGPSTGELFF. The CDR3 nucleotides read TGTGCCAGCAGCTCTCGACTAGGGCCTTCGACCGGGGAGCTGTTTTTT. This chain uses TRBV7-2 with TRBJ2-2; a weak D match, TRBD2 (6 bases). The CDR3 extends over 16 amino acids. Trimming stripped 4 bases from V and 5 bases from J, with 17 bases between. Looked up from germline, CDR1 is SGHTA and CDR2 is FQGNSA. Drawing the rest from reference TRBV7-2 and TRBJ2-2, the complete variable domain is GAGVSQSPSNKVTEKGKDVELRCDPISGHTALYWYRQSLGQGLEFLIYFQGNSAPDKSGLPSDRFSAERTGGSVSTLTIQRTQQEDSAVYLCASSSRLGPSTGELFFGEGSRLTVL.

The gene calls are TRBV15 and TRBJ2-3, with D possibly matching TRBD2 (6 bases). Germline CDR1 and CDR2: LNHNV and YYDKDF (reference sequence). Trimming pared 3 bases from V and 1 base from J, leaving 14 bases between. The CDR3 runs 16 residues. The DNA for the CDR3 is TGTGCCACCAGCAGGCGTAGCGGTGTGGGCACAGATACGCAGTATTTT. Residues: CATSRRSGVGTDTQYF. The whole variable domain, filled in from reference TRBV15 and TRBJ2-3, reads DAMVIQNPRYQVTQFGKPVTLSCSQTLNHNVMYWYQQKSSQAPKLLFHYYDKDFNNEADTPDNFQSRRPNTSFCFLDIRSPGLGDTAMYLCATSRRSGVGTDTQYFGPGTRLTVL.

CDR3 loop: CATSAGLNTEAFF. In DNA form, the CDR3 reads TGTGCCACCAGTGCGGGTCTGAACACTGAAGCTTTCTTT. J is TRBJ1-1 and V is TRBV24-1; unclear D gene. The CDR3 totals 13 residues. Germline lookup yields CDR1 KGHDR and CDR2 SFDVKD. V lost 5 bases, J lost 0 bases, and 6 bases lay in between.

The gene calls are TRBV11-3 and TRBJ2-7; D is undetermined. The CDR3 sequence is 12 residues long. The germline V gene encodes CDR1 SGHNT and CDR2 YENEEA. V was pared by 3 bases and J by 6 bases, with 9 bases between. The CDR3 nucleotides read TGTGCCAGCAGCTTTCAAACGGCCGAGCAGTACTTC. Translating it yields CASSFQTAEQYF. The complete variable domain, with remaining parts taken from reference TRBV11-3 and TRBJ2-7, reads EAGVVQSPRYKIIEKKQPVAFWCNPISGHNTLYWYLQNLGQGPELLIRYENEEAVDDSQLPKDRFSAERLKGVDSTLKIQPAELGDSAVYLCASSFQTAEQYFGPGTRLTVT.

V usage is TRBV13 and J usage is TRBJ1-6; the match to TRBD1 covers 7 bases. V lost 4 bases and J lost 8; bases outside the gene matches: 5. The CDR3 is 14 amino acids. Germline CDR1 and CDR2: PRHDT and FYEKMQ (reference sequence). Here the CDR3 DNA reads TGTGCCAGCAGCTCCACAGGGGTTGATTCACCCCTCCACTTT. This sequence encodes CASSSTGVDSPLHF.

The chain recombines TRBV27 with TRBJ1-6, with D unclear. CDR3 length: 13 residues. Germline CDR1 MNHEY, CDR2 SMNVEV (reference sequence). Trimming pared 5 bases from V and 6 bases from J, leaving 8 bases between. CDR3 sequence: CASSRLTNSPLHF. In nucleotides, the CDR3 is TGTGCCAGCAGTCGACTGACTAATTCACCCCTCCACTTT.

The chain combines TRBV7-2 with TRBJ2-1; D is unclear. Between the trimmed V and J ends, which lost 4 bases and 6 bases, there was a span of 13 bases. CDR1 and CDR2 from the germline V gene are SGHTA and FQGNSA. The CDR3 sequence is 14 residues long. The CDR3 DNA reads as TGTGCCAGCAGCTCGCAGGCCAACTCCAATGAGCAGTTCTTC. It yields the protein CASSSQANSNEQFF. Looking up the rest from reference TRBV7-2 and TRBJ2-1 gives the full variable domain: GAGVSQSPSNKVTEKGKDVELRCDPISGHTALYWYRQSLGQGLEFLIYFQGNSAPDKSGLPSDRFSAERTGGSVSTLTIQRTQQEDSAVYLCASSSQANSNEQFFGPGTRLTVL.

A few counts support this clone. The rearrangement uses TRBV5-7 and TRBJ1-5; D gene unclear. TRBV5-7 is identified as an open reading frame with a role that is uncertain. V was cut by 0 bases and J by 11 bases, with 18 bases left in between. The CDR3 is 15 amino acids. CDR3 protein: CASSLALDGLEAQHF. In nucleotides, the CDR3 is TGTGCCAGCAGCTTGGCCCTAGACGGGCTGGAAGCCCAGCATTTT.

The V call is TRBV7-3, the J call TRBJ2-1; D is possibly TRBD2 (7 bases). Germline CDR1 is SGHTA and CDR2 is FQGTGA. This CDR3 spans 15 amino acids. The ends were cut back, 3 bases at V and 8 bases at J, with 17 bases in the middle. CDR3 sequence reads: CASSLAGDRFDEQFF. In DNA, the CDR3 is TGTGCCAGCAGCTTGGCGGGAGACAGGTTCGATGAGCAGTTCTTC.